Below are 22 T cell receptor beta chains sequenced from a single sample in a study of T cell responses to AZD1222 COVID-19 vaccine. Assay: immunoSEQ multiplex PCR; the TCRdb copy retains only in-frame clones and omits some. The data contain around 130,000 clones, 70% to 90% of them singletons. The sequencing used peripheral blood, collected 28 days after the second AZD1222 dose. These receptor sequences come from an adult who received the AZD1222 COVID-19 vaccine.

The chain has TRBV20-1 and TRBJ2-1; D is unclear. CDR1 DFQATT and CDR2 SNEGSKA come from the germline V gene (reference sequence). The V gene lost 0 bases and the J gene lost 10 bases, with 7 bases spanning the gap. The CDR3 has 11 amino acids. The CDR3 DNA reads TGCAGTGCTAGAGATCGGCTAGAGCAGTTCTTC. This sequence encodes CSARDRLEQFF.

The genes are TRBV27 and TRBJ2-7, with D perhaps matching TRBD2 (5 bases). V was shortened by 5 bases and J by 3 bases, with 11 bases between the two germline ends. CDR1 and CDR2 from the germline V gene are MNHEY and SMNVEV (reference sequence). CDR3 length equals 13 residues. The CDR3 sequence: CASSRGLNYEQYF. CDR3 sequence (DNA): TGTGCCAGCAGTAGAGGACTTAACTACGAGCAGTACTTC.

The CDR3 spells CASSGQISSYNEQFF. The CDR3 DNA follows: TGTGCCAGCAGCGGACAAATTAGCTCCTACAATGAGCAGTTCTTC. This sequence joins TRBV9 and TRBJ2-1; D call uncertain. Trimming removed 3 bases from V and 0 bases from J, with 10 bases in between. The germline gives CDR1 SGDLS, CDR2 YYNGEE. There are 15 residues in the CDR3.

This sequence joins TRBV28 and TRBJ2-7; 9 bases agree with TRBD2. Unmatched junction bases numbered 8, after V lost 1 base and J lost 7 bases. Germline lookup yields CDR1 MDHEN and CDR2 SYDVKM. The CDR3 runs to 15 residues. The CDR3 nucleotides read TGTGCCAGCAGTTTATCGGTAGCGGGAGAATGGGAGCAGTACTTC. It yields the protein CASSLSVAGEWEQYF.

This rearrangement joins TRBV28 to TRBJ1-5, with D uncertain. V gave up 6 bases and J gave up 7 bases, with 19 bases separating them. The CDR3 is 15 residues long. CDR1 and CDR2 (germline): MDHEN, SYDVKM. The CDR3 is CASSAPGFGKQPQHF. DNA for the CDR3: TGTGCCAGCAGCGCCCCCGGGTTTGGGAAGCAGCCCCAGCATTTT.

The V and J genes are TRBV28 and TRBJ2-7; D unresolved. Germline loops: CDR1 MDHEN, CDR2 SYDVKM. CDR3 length: 13 amino acids. Trimming shortened V by 6 bases and J by 2 bases, and 11 bases separated the two germline ends. The CDR3 loop reads CASSENPAYEQYF. The CDR3 coding sequence is TGTGCCAGCAGCGAAAACCCAGCCTACGAGCAGTACTTC.

V is TRBV30 and J is TRBJ1-5; no clear D gene. V gave up 0 bases and J gave up 2 bases, with 11 bases separating them. There are 15 residues in the CDR3. The V gene's germline CDR1 is GTSNPN and CDR2 SVGIG (reference sequence). The CDR3 coding sequence is TGTGCCTGGAGTGTACGGTCTGGGCGCAATCAGCCCCAGCATTTT. Amino acid sequence: CAWSVRSGRNQPQHF.

V usage is TRBV5-6 and J usage is TRBJ2-5, with D perhaps matching TRBD1 or TRBD2 (6 bases each). Looked up from germline, CDR1 is SGHDT and CDR2 is YYEEEE. The CDR3 is 15 residues long. The V gene lost 6 bases and the J gene lost 5 bases, with 20 bases spanning the gap. CDR3: CASTTDTGAGETQYF. The CDR3 DNA is TGTGCCAGCACTACCGACACGGGGGCAGGGGAGACCCAGTACTTC.

The chain links TRBV4-3 to TRBJ1-2; unclear D gene. CDR1 and CDR2 (germline): LGHNA, YSLEER. V was clipped by 0 bases and J by 2 bases, with 10 bases between them. The CDR3 is made up of 15 amino acids. The CDR3 protein is CASSQDKIRNYGYTF. The CDR3 DNA is TGCGCCAGCAGCCAAGATAAGATCAGGAACTATGGCTACACCTTC.

The CDR3, as DNA: TGTGCCACCTGGGACAGGGGGGACTATGGCTACACCTTC. It is translated as CATWDRGDYGYTF. The V and J genes are TRBV27 and TRBJ1-2; 11 nucleotides match TRBD1. V was clipped by 10 bases and J by 3 bases; unmatched bases: 4. The V gene's germline CDR1 is MNHEY and CDR2 SMNVEV (reference sequence). The CDR3 is made up of 13 amino acids.

The table lists this clone with a few counts. V is TRBV19 and J is TRBJ1-6; D may be TRBD1 (5 bases). The CDR3 length is 15 residues. Deletions cut 4 bases from V and 4 bases from J, with 11 bases between. The V gene's germline CDR1 is LNHDA and CDR2 SQIVND (reference sequence). CDR3 protein: CASSNAGMYNSPLHF. CDR3 sequence (DNA): TGTGCCAGTAGTAATGCAGGGATGTATAATTCACCCCTCCACTTT.

V gene TRBV18 combines with J gene TRBJ1-4, with 8 nucleotides matching TRBD1. With 6 bases clipped from V and 4 bases from J, the junction kept 7 bases outside the gene matches. Germline lookup yields CDR1 KGHSH and CDR2 LQKENI. CDR3 length: 15 amino acids. Here the CDR3 reads CASSPRQGNNEKLFF. The DNA for the CDR3 is TGTGCCAGCTCCCCCCGACAGGGGAATAATGAAAAACTGTTTTTT.

The genes are TRBV2 and TRBJ1-5; D perhaps matches TRBD1 (5 bases). In germline, CDR1 is SNHLY, CDR2 FYNNEI. V was pared by 4 bases and J by 2 bases, with 9 bases between. This CDR3 is 14 amino acids long. The CDR3 DNA reads TGTGCCAGCAGTGTGGGGGGAGGCAATCAGCCCCAGCATTTT. Its protein product is CASSVGGGNQPQHF.

V usage is TRBV3-1 (or the pseudogene TRBV3-2) and J usage is TRBJ1-2; TRBD1 matches at 10 bases. Germline values: CDR1 LGHDT, CDR2 YNNKEL (reference sequence). V shed 4 bases and J 5 bases; nucleotides not matched to a gene: 7. The CDR3 contains 15 residues. The CDR3 DNA is TGTGCCAGCAGCCGACAGGGGGCAGGTTGGTATGGCTACACCTTC. This gives the protein CASSRQGAGWYGYTF.

The J gene is TRBJ2-2, the V gene TRBV19; possible D gene TRBD2, 5 bases. Germline lookup yields CDR1 LNHDA and CDR2 SQIVND (reference sequence). Trimming left V 5 bases short and J 7 bases short, with 17 bases between. The CDR3 sequence is 15 residues long. The CDR3 sequence is CASSEGLVSFGELFF. CDR3 nucleotide sequence: TGTGCCAGTAGTGAGGGCCTTGTTTCCTTCGGGGAGCTGTTTTTT. The full variable domain, rest sourced from reference TRBV19 and TRBJ2-2, is DGGITQSPKYLFRKEGQNVTLSCEQNLNHDAMYWYRQDPGQGLRLIYYSQIVNDFQKGDIAEGYSVSREKKESFPLTVTSAQKNPTAFYLCASSEGLVSFGELFFGEGSRLTVL.

This clone was seen a single time. The chain joins TRBV3-1 (or the pseudogene TRBV3-2) to TRBJ2-7, with D perhaps assigned TRBD1 or TRBD2 (5 bases each). CDR3 length: 14 residues. Germline assignment: CDR1 LGHDT and CDR2 YNNKEL (reference sequence). Trimming removed 1 base from V and 0 bases from J, with 7 bases in between. CDR3 nucleotide sequence: TGTGCCAGCAGCCAAGGGGACGGCTCCTACGAGCAGTACTTC. It yields the protein CASSQGDGSYEQYF.

V is TRBV18 and J is TRBJ1-5, with TRBD1 matching over 10 bases. V shed 3 bases, J shed 3 bases, and the junction held 2 bases outside the gene matches. Per the germline V gene, CDR1 is KGHSH and CDR2 is LQKENI. The CDR3 loop spans 15 amino acids. CDR3 in amino acids: CASSPDRGYNQPQHF. DNA for the CDR3: TGTGCCAGCTCACCGGACAGGGGGTACAATCAGCCCCAGCATTTT. Full variable domain (rest looked up from reference TRBV18 and TRBJ1-5): NAGVMQNPRHLVRRRGQEARLRCSPMKGHSHVYWYRQLPEEGLKFMVYLQKENIIDESGMPKERFSAEFPKEGPSILRIQQVVRGDSAAYFCASSPDRGYNQPQHFGDGTRLSIL.

The V call is TRBV2, the J call TRBJ1-5; no clear D. In germline, CDR1 is SNHLY, CDR2 FYNNEI. Trimming left V 8 bases short and J 6 bases short, with 11 bases between. This CDR3 contains 12 residues. The CDR3 bases are TGTGCCAGCGGGTTGGGAGTTCAGCCCCAGCATTTT. Protein sequence: CASGLGVQPQHF. Based on the CDR3 plus reference TRBV2 and TRBJ1-5, the full variable domain is EPEVTQTPSHQVTQMGQEVILRCVPISNHLYFYWYRQILGQKVEFLVSFYNNEISEKSEIFDDQFSVERPDGSNFTLKIRSTKLEDSAMYFCASGLGVQPQHFGDGTRLSIL.

The rearrangement joins TRBV29-1 to TRBJ2-3, with 8 bases aligning to TRBD2. The ends lost 5 bases at V and 0 bases at J; junction bases unmatched: 1. There are 13 residues in the CDR3. Germline CDR1 reads SQVTM; CDR2 reads ANQGSEA. The CDR3, as DNA: TGCAGCGTTAGCGGGAGTAGCACAGATACGCAGTATTTT. It yields the protein CSVSGSSTDTQYF.

As to this clone: A junction end diverges from the germline sequence, so it may reflect a read error. The rearrangement links TRBV3-1 (or the pseudogene TRBV3-2) to TRBJ2-3; D not resolved. This CDR3 spans 12 amino acids. CDR1 LGHDT and CDR2 YNNKEL come from the germline V gene (reference sequence). The CDR3 loop reads CASSQIPETQYF. CDR3 coding DNA: TGTGCCAGCAGCCAAATCCCAGAAACGCAGTATTTT.

The V gene is TRBV3-1 (or the pseudogene TRBV3-2), the J gene TRBJ1-2; D ambiguous. V was pared by 5 bases and J by 5 bases, with 9 bases between. CDR3 length equals 12 residues. Per the germline V gene, CDR1 is LGHDT and CDR2 is YNNKEL (reference sequence). DNA of the CDR3: TGTGCCAGCAGCACACAGAAATATGGCTACACCTTC. Its translation: CASSTQKYGYTF.

The chain recombines TRBV2 with TRBJ1-3; a possible D gene is TRBD1 (6 bases). V dropped 7 bases and J dropped 4 bases, with 11 bases sitting between them. Germline V gene data show CDR1 as SNHLY and CDR2 as FYNNEI. The CDR3 extends over 13 amino acids. The CDR3 DNA follows: TGTGCCAGCACACGGGACACGGGAAACACCATATATTTT. Amino acid sequence: CASTRDTGNTIYF.